The 3 T cell receptor beta chains given below trace back to one sample, sequenced in a study of identical twins. In TCRdb, the 5' RACE reads were re-called with MiXCR into one record per CDR3 protein. The table lists some 900,000 distinct CDR3 sequences, about 12% of them singletons, with 1.5% to 2% in the top ten. The same data also went into a second study, on yellow fever vaccine responses in identical twins.

Sample: PBMCs. All receptors derive from a woman aged 18-35 years in good health.

The genes are TRBV5-1 and TRBJ2-1, with TRBD2 matching 15 bases. CDR3 length: 16 amino acids. Germline lookup yields CDR1 SGHRS and CDR2 YFSETQ. V shed 4 bases and J 9 bases; nucleotides not matched to a gene: 8. The CDR3 sequence: CASSPGTSGRLGEQFF. DNA for the CDR3: TGCGCCAGCAGCCCCGGGACTAGCGGGAGGCTAGGTGAGCAGTTCTTC.

The chain combines TRBV18 with TRBJ2-7, with D perhaps being TRBD1 or TRBD2 (5 bases each). This CDR3 is 15 amino acids long. The ends were cut back, 4 bases at V and 2 bases at J, with 15 bases in the middle. Per germline, CDR1 KGHSH and CDR2 LQKENI. The chain's CDR3 is CASSQGESGPYEQYV. CDR3 in DNA: TGTGCCAGCTCACAAGGAGAGTCGGGACCCTACGAGCAGTACGTC.

This clonotype came up a few times. The gene calls are TRBV18 and TRBJ1-2; 7 nucleotides line up with TRBD1. Looked up from germline, CDR1 is KGHSH and CDR2 is LQKENI. With V trimmed by 5 bases and J by 6 bases, 6 bases remained unmatched. The CDR3 contains 13 residues. The CDR3 loop reads CASSETGRHGYTF. The CDR3 nucleotides read TGTGCCAGCTCAGAGACAGGGCGCCATGGCTACACCTTC.